These T cell receptor beta chains were read from a single sample in a study of cytomegalovirus exposure and HLA in healthy donors. The data were produced by immunoSEQ multiplex PCR, yet TCRdb's version contains in-frame clones alone and is incomplete. The sample consists of fewer than 70,000 clones, about 80% of them appearing once. Sequencing was carried out using PBMCs. The receptors stem from a man in his forties in good health and CMV-seronegative. CDR3s include the opening cysteine and the closing phenylalanine or tryptophan. Fields, in order: clone size, V gene, CDR3 length, J gene, D gene, CDR3 DNA, CDR3 protein. A D gene is named only where the DNA matches it firmly. Rows give clone size only sometimes, using once, few, many, or a class for an expanded clone.

.,TRBV29-1,15,TRBJ1-3,.,TGCAGCGTTCTCGCTTACCGGGGGTTCGGAAACACCATATATTTT,CSVLAYRGFGNTIYF
.,TRBV19,15,TRBJ2-2,.,TGTGCCAGTAGCCAACTTGGGGGCTCGAACGGGGAGCTGTTTTTT,CASSQLGGSNGELFF
.,TRBV27,13,TRBJ1-5,.,TGTGCCAGCAGTTTATTCCTTGGGCGGCCCCAGCATTTT,CASSLFLGRPQHF
.,TRBV28,15,TRBJ1-5,.,TGTGCCAGCAGCAGCACAGGCCAAAGCAATCAGCCCCAGCATTTT,CASSSTGQSNQPQHF
.,TRBV2,17,TRBJ2-5,TRBD2,TGTGCCAGCAGTGATGAGGGCGGGGGGCCCAGCCCAGAGACCCAGTACTTC,CASSDEGGGPSPETQYF
.,TRBV13,15,TRBJ1-1,.,TGTGCCAGCAGCTTAGAAGGGCAGGGAAGCACTGAAGCTTTCTTT,CASSLEGQGSTEAFF
.,TRBV18,15,TRBJ1-1,.,TGTGCCAGCTCACCCCGTCGGGAAACGAACACTGAAGCTTTCTTT,CASSPRRETNTEAFF
.,TRBV7-2,15,TRBJ2-5,TRBD2,TGTGCCAGCAGCTCCACCGGCGTAGCGGGAGAGACCCAGTACTTC,CASSSTGVAGETQYF
few,TRBV6-5,11,TRBJ1-1,.,TGTGCCAGCATTCGGAACACTGAAGCTTTCTTT,CASIRNTEAFF
.,TRBV28,16,TRBJ1-1,.,TGTGCCAGCAGTTTACTAATGGGGGCGCTTGGTACTGAAGCTTTCTTT,CASSLLMGALGTEAFF
few,TRBV4-3,16,TRBJ2-6,.,TGCGCCAGCAGCCAAGCGACAGGTTCTGGGGCCAACGTCCTGACTTTC,CASSQATGSGANVLTF
few,TRBV7-9,15,TRBJ1-6,.,TGTGCCAGCAGCTCATTCGGAGGCGTAGTAGTCTCCCTCCACTTT,CASSSFGGVVVSLHF
.,TRBV19,13,TRBJ2-3,.,TGTGCCAGTAGTATAGATCGGGTAGATACGCAGTATTTT,CASSIDRVDTQYF
.,TRBV6-5,16,TRBJ2-3,.,TGTGCCAGCAGTTACTCCTCCGGACAAGCTTGGGATACGCAGTATTTT,CASSYSSGQAWDTQYF
few,TRBV6-6,14,TRBJ1-5,.,TGTGCCAGTTTTTCTGGGGCCCACAATCAGCCCCAGCATTTT,CASFSGAHNQPQHF
.,TRBV7-2,12,TRBJ2-7,.,TGTGCCAGCAGCTTTAGCTCCTACGAGCAGTACTTC,CASSFSSYEQYF
.,TRBV5-6,15,TRBJ2-7,TRBD1,TGTGCCAGCAGCTTGGTAGAACAGGGGGTACGGGAGCAGTACTTC,CASSLVEQGVREQYF
.,TRBV28,15,TRBJ1-5,.,TGTGCCAGCAGCAACGCGTTTGGACAGCTGTCCCTACAGCATTTT,CASSNAFGQLSLQHF
.,TRBV4-3,16,TRBJ2-3,.,TGCGCCAGCAGCCCTGGCCAAAAAGTGGGCACAGATACGCAGTATTTT,CASSPGQKVGTDTQYF
.,TRBV28,15,TRBJ2-1,.,TGTGCCAGCAGTTTATCGAACACACACTACAATGAGCAGTTCTTC,CASSLSNTHYNEQFF
.,TRBV19,13,TRBJ1-1,.,TGTGCCAGTAGGAAACAGGTGAACACTGAAGCTTTCTTT,CASRKQVNTEAFF
once,TRBV5-4,15,TRBJ1-6,TRBD1,TGTGCCAGCAGCTTACCGGGACAGGGTCAATCACCCCTCCACTTT,CASSLPGQGQSPLHF
.,TRBV30,16,TRBJ1-5,.,TGTGCCTGGAGTGGGAAGATGGGGGCCTCCGGCGGGCCCCAGCATTTT,CAWSGKMGASGGPQHF
.,TRBV30,14,TRBJ1-6,.,TGTGCCTGGGAGGGTAGCTCCTATAATTCACCCCTCCACTTT,CAWEGSSYNSPLHF
.,TRBV9,14,TRBJ2-1,.,TGTGCCAGCAGCGTAGGGGGGACTTACAATGAGCAGTTCTTC,CASSVGGTYNEQFF
.,TRBV5-1,15,TRBJ2-7,TRBD1,TGCGCCAGCAGCTGGACAGGTTCTAGCTCCTACGAGCAGTACTTC,CASSWTGSSSYEQYF
.,TRBV10-3,15,TRBJ1-3,.,TGTGCCATCAAAGAGGACAAGGGGCGAGGAAACACCATATATTTT,CAIKEDKGRGNTIYF
.,TRBV11-2,15,TRBJ1-6,.,TGTGCCAGCAGCTTAGCTGCCCTCAGGACTACACCCCTCCACTTT,CASSLAALRTTPLHF
few,TRBV7-6,16,TRBJ2-1,.,TGTGCCAGCAGCTCGTTGCGGGGAAGCTCCTACAATGAGCAGTTCTTC,CASSSLRGSSYNEQFF
.,TRBV28,15,TRBJ2-5,.,TGTGCCAGCAGTTTATGGGGGACTGGGGAAGAGACCCAGTACTTC,CASSLWGTGEETQYF
.,TRBV30,12,TRBJ2-5,.,TGTGCCTGGAGGACACGCCAAGAGACCCAGTACTTC,CAWRTRQETQYF
.,TRBV30,14,TRBJ2-7,TRBD1,TGTGCCTGGAGCAAGGACAGGGGGAGGTACGAGCAGTACTTC,CAWSKDRGRYEQYF
.,TRBV28,17,TRBJ1-6,TRBD1,TGTGCCAGCAGTCCTACCCGACTAGGGACAGGTGGCTCACCCCTCCACTTT,CASSPTRLGTGGSPLHF
.,TRBV19,15,TRBJ2-5,TRBD1,TGTGCCAGTAGCAACAGGGGTTGGTACCAAGAGACCCAGTACTTC,CASSNRGWYQETQYF
.,TRBV29-1,15,TRBJ2-2,.,TGCAGCGTTGAAGATGGGCGGGGGAACACCGGGGAGCTGTTTTTT,CSVEDGRGNTGELFF
.,TRBV5-1,15,TRBJ2-5,.,TGCGCCAGCAGCTTGGACAACGAAAATTCAGAGACCCAGTACTTC,CASSLDNENSETQYF
few,TRBV6-6,11,TRBJ2-7,.,TGTGCCAGCAGTTACTCGAGACAGATATTCTTC,CASSYSRQIFF
.,TRBV6-5,15,TRBJ2-5,TRBD2,TGTGCCAGCAGAAAACTAGCGGGGGGCCAAGAGACCCAGTACTTC,CASRKLAGGQETQYF
.,TRBV7-9,14,TRBJ1-4,.,TGTGCCAGCAGCATGGGACGGGGGACCGAAAAACTGTTTTTT,CASSMGRGTEKLFF
.,TRBV7-2,17,TRBJ2-3,.,TGTGCCAGCAGCCCAGGTCGGGCGGGGAGGAAGACAGATACGCAGTATTTT,CASSPGRAGRKTDTQYF
few,TRBV2,16,TRBJ2-1,TRBD1,TGTGCCAGCAGAGCCAGGACAGGGAGCTCCTACAATGAGCAGTTCTTC,CASRARTGSSYNEQFF
.,TRBV28,15,TRBJ1-5,.,TGTGCCAGCGGTAAACCGGACATTAGGATCAGGGCCCAGCATTTT,CASGKPDIRIRAQHF
.,TRBV7-9,16,TRBJ1-3,.,TGTGCCAGCAGCTCCCAGGGGCAGAGCTCTGGAAACACCATATATTTT,CASSSQGQSSGNTIYF
.,TRBV6-1,14,TRBJ1-1,.,TGTGCCAGCAGTCCCCAGGCTCGAAACACTGAAGCTTTCTTT,CASSPQARNTEAFF
.,TRBV5-6,18,TRBJ2-3,TRBD2,TGTGCCAGCAGCCCGGGACTAGCGGGGGCGCAGTACACAGATACGCAGTATTTT,CASSPGLAGAQYTDTQYF
few,TRBV6-6,15,TRBJ2-7,.,TGTGCCAGCAGTTACTTTACCTTACAACAGGGCGAGCAGTACTTC,CASSYFTLQQGEQYF
.,TRBV11-3,15,TRBJ2-5,.,TGTGCCAGCAGCTTACAAATCTCCAACCGGGAGACCCAGTACTTC,CASSLQISNRETQYF
.,TRBV5-1,15,TRBJ1-2,.,TGCGCCAGCAGCTTGGCCAAGGGGGCTAACTATGGCTACACCTTC,CASSLAKGANYGYTF
.,TRBV5-1,16,TRBJ1-1,.,TGCGCCAGCAGCTTGCCTCCGCAGGGGCTGAACACTGAAGCCTTCTTT,CASSLPPQGLNTEAFF
.,TRBV6-5,15,TRBJ2-1,TRBD2,TGTGCCAGCAGTTTGACTAGCGGGGGGGCCGGTGAGCAGTTCTTC,CASSLTSGGAGEQFF